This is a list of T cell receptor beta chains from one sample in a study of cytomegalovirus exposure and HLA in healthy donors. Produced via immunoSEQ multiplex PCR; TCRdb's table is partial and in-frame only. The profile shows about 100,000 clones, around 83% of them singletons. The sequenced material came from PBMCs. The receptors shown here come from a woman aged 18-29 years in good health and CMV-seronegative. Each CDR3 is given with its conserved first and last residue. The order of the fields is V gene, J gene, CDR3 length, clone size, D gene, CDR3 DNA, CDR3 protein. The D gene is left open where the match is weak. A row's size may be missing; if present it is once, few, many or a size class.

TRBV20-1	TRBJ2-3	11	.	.	TGCAGTGCTAGTATAAGCATCGGGCAGTATTTT	CSASISIGQYF
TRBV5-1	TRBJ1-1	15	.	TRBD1	TGCGCCAGCAGCGCGTACAGGGGGCCGAACACTGAAGCTTTCTTT	CASSAYRGPNTEAFF
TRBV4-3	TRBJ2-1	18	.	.	TGCGCCAGCAGCCAAGGTGGGAGTATCCCCCCTTACTACAATGAGCAGTTCTTC	CASSQGGSIPPYYNEQFF
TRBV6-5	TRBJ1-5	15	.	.	TGTGCCAGCAGTCCGGGACTTTATAGCAATCAGCCCCAGCATTTT	CASSPGLYSNQPQHF
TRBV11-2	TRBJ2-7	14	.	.	TGTGCCAGCAGCCTAGGACTATCCTCCTACGAGCAGTACTTC	CASSLGLSSYEQYF
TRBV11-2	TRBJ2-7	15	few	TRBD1	TGTGCCAGCAGGAGGCCGGGACAGGGAACATACGAGCAGTACTTC	CASRRPGQGTYEQYF
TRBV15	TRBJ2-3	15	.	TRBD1	TGTGCCACCAGCAGGGGGACAGGGCAGACAGATACGCAGTATTTT	CATSRGTGQTDTQYF
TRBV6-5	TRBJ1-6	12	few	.	TGTGCCAGCAGTTACCAGAATTCACCCCTCCACTTT	CASSYQNSPLHF
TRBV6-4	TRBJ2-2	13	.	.	TGTGCCAGCACTAGCGACGACACCGGGGAGCTGTTTTTT	CASTSDDTGELFF
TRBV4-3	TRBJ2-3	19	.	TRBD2	TGCGCCAGCAGCCGCCTCGGGACTAGCGGGGGGGAGAGGGCAGATACGCAGTATTTT	CASSRLGTSGGERADTQYF
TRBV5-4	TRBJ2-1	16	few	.	TGTGCCAGCAGCTTGGACGGCGGCAGCTCCTACAATGAGCAGTTCTTC	CASSLDGGSSYNEQFF
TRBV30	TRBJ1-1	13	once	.	TGTGCCTGGAGTGTATCCGTGAACACTGAAGCTTTCTTT	CAWSVSVNTEAFF
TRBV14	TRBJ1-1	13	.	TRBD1	TGTGCCAGCAGCCTACAGGGGTACACTGAAGCTTTCTTT	CASSLQGYTEAFF
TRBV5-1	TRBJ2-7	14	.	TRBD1	TGCGCCAGCAGCCCCGGGACAGTTGCCTACGAGCAGTACTTC	CASSPGTVAYEQYF
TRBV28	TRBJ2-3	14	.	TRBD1	TGTGCCAGCAGGGGGGACAGGGAGGTAGATACGCAGTATTTT	CASRGDREVDTQYF
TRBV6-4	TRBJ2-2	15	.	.	TGTGCCAGCAGTCCCGGGACACAGAACACCGGGGAGCTGTTTTTT	CASSPGTQNTGELFF
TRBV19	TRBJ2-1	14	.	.	TGTGCCAGTATTTTAGGGCTAGCCGTCTATGAGCAGTTCTTC	CASILGLAVYEQFF
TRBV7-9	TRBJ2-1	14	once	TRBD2	TGTGCCAGCAGCAATACGGCGGGAGGCCAGGAGCAGTTCTTC	CASSNTAGGQEQFF
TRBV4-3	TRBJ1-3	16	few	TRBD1	TGCGCCAGCAGCGCTCAGCCAGGGGGCGTTGGAAACACCATATATTTT	CASSAQPGGVGNTIYF
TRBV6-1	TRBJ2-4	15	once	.	TGTGCCAGCAGTGAATCAGGAGGCGGCCCAAACATTCAGTACTTC	CASSESGGGPNIQYF